Presented here are 9 T cell receptor beta chains from one specimen sequenced in a study of Ad26.COV2.S vaccination and SARS-CoV-2 variants. Clones were read by immunoSEQ multiplex PCR, and TCRdb kept only the in-frame ones, dropping some. The sample yields some 340,000 clones, 86% seen once. Treatment defined: some 20 received Ad26.COV2.S at low or high dose, single or two shots; roughly five received placebo; per-sample allocation not given. Samples came from day 63 after the first vaccine or placebo injection. The sequencing used peripheral blood, collected in a trial of Ad26.COV2.S vaccine versus placebo. The receptor set was obtained from a person aged 18-65 years who received the Ad26.COV2.S COVID-19 vaccine or a placebo.

This sequence joins TRBV3-1 (or the pseudogene TRBV3-2) and TRBJ2-5, with 10 bases fitting TRBD2. With 2 bases clipped from V and 6 bases from J, the junction kept 6 bases outside the gene matches. Germline CDR1 reads LGHDT; CDR2 reads YNNKEL (reference sequence). This CDR3 region has 15 residues. The CDR3 sequence: CASSQLAGGRQTQYF. CDR3 coding DNA: TGTGCCAGCAGCCAATTAGCGGGGGGCCGGCAGACCCAGTACTTC.

The gene calls are TRBV5-1 and TRBJ2-4; 7 nucleotides line up with TRBD2. J lost 8 bases, V lost 4 bases, and 6 bases had no gene match. Germline V gene sequence: CDR1 SGHRS, CDR2 YFSETQ. This CDR3 has 13 residues. CDR3 amino acids: CASSLGGLDIQYF. The CDR3 region has the DNA TGCGCCAGCAGCCTGGGAGGGTTGGACATTCAGTACTTC.

This clone was found a few times. The V call is TRBV5-4, the J call TRBJ2-7; the D gene is possibly TRBD1 (5 bases). This CDR3 is 12 amino acids long. Germline-derived CDR1 and CDR2 are SGHNT and YYREEE (reference sequence). V was pared by 3 bases and J by 6 bases, with 10 bases between. The CDR3, as DNA: TGTGCCAGCAGCTGGGGCGATGTCGAGCAGTACTTC. Translating it yields CASSWGDVEQYF.

Only one count was recorded for this clone. The chain couples TRBV3-1 (or the pseudogene TRBV3-2) to TRBJ2-5; 7 bases map to TRBD1. V shed 4 bases and J 4 bases; nucleotides not matched to a gene: 9. Germline-derived CDR1 and CDR2 are LGHDT and YNNKEL (reference sequence). This CDR3 contains 15 residues. The CDR3 DNA reads TGTGCCAGCAGCCCGCGACAGGGAGCCAGAGAGACCCAGTACTTC. It translates to CASSPRQGARETQYF.

J is TRBJ1-1 and V is TRBV6-5; D gene unclear. Deletions cut 4 bases from V and 3 bases from J, with 15 bases between. The CDR3 runs to 15 residues. Germline loops: CDR1 MNHEY, CDR2 SVGAGI. The CDR3 loop is CASSSREGGHTEAFF. The CDR3 bases are TGTGCCAGCAGTTCCCGGGAGGGCGGGCACACTGAAGCTTTCTTT.

The rearrangement links TRBV5-1 to TRBJ2-7; a possible D gene is TRBD1 (5 bases). Germline V gene data show CDR1 as SGHRS and CDR2 as YFSETQ. Trimming removed 4 bases at V and 3 bases at J, with 23 bases between. This CDR3 is 17 amino acids long. The CDR3 region has the DNA TGCGCCAGCAGCATTAACACCCTAGGCCAGGGTGTCTACGAGCAGTACTTC. The encoded protein is CASSINTLGQGVYEQYF.

The chain is built from TRBV29-1 and TRBJ2-7; 7 nucleotides line up with TRBD2. V lost 3 bases to trimming and J lost 5 bases; unmatched junction nucleotides: 7. This CDR3 region has 13 residues. CDR1 SQVTM and CDR2 ANQGSEA come from the germline V gene. CDR3 protein: CSVEGRGIHEQYF. The CDR3, as DNA: TGCAGCGTTGAGGGGAGGGGTATCCACGAGCAGTACTTC.

In this sample, this clone turned up once. The chain carries TRBV18 and TRBJ2-1, with 9 bases that match TRBD2. Germline V lookup: CDR1 KGHSH, CDR2 LQKENI. The V and J ends lost 2 bases and 0 bases, in that order; junction bases with no gene match: 5. This CDR3 region has 17 residues. CDR3 loop: CASSPFLAGRSYNEQFF. DNA of the CDR3: TGTGCCAGCTCACCATTTCTAGCGGGGCGCTCCTACAATGAGCAGTTCTTC.

This clone is a singleton in its sample. At one end, the junction sequence differs from germline, possibly due to a read error. The gene calls are TRBV6-1 and TRBJ2-3; 9 positions match TRBD2. This CDR3 is built from 12 residues. Looked up from germline, CDR1 is MNHNS and CDR2 is SASEGT. CDR3 nucleotide sequence: TGTGCCAGCAGTGAAACGAATAGCGGGGGAGGGTTT. Its protein is CASSETNSGGGF.